This T cell receptor beta chain was recovered during a study of T cell changes during pregnancy in multiple sclerosis. This CDR3 contains 17 residues. J lost 1 base, V lost 7 bases, and 14 bases had no gene match. The germline CDR1 and CDR2 sequences are MNHEY and SMNVEV (reference sequence). Assay: immunoSEQ multiplex PCR; the TCRdb copy retains only in-frame clones and omits some. The table records roughly 15,000 clones, about four fifths of them present only once. The material sequenced was CD8+ T cells from peripheral blood mononuclear cells, taken in the third trimester of pregnancy. This sequence joins TRBV27 and TRBJ2-5; 8 nucleotides align to TRBD2. This clonotype was sampled from a female donor in good health, enrolled as a control in a pregnancy study. This CDR3 reads CASTPGGTRARQETQYF. The CDR3 DNA reads as TGTGCCAGCACCCCGGGCGGGACTAGGGCACGCCAAGAGACCCAGTACTTC.